The 23 T cell receptor beta chains given below trace back to one sample, sequenced in a study of regulatory T cells in long-lasting Graves disease. Arm-PCR of CDR3 regions and iRepertoire HTBI primers were used to build TCR beta libraries. TCRdb recomputed calls from the multiplex PCR reads with MiXCR, one row per CDR3 protein. The sample carries roughly 450,000 distinct CDR3 sequences, about a quarter recorded once. This sample's time point: persistent/refractory GD, antithyroid drugs over 5 years with positive TRAb. Construction of the TCR library relied on RNA isolated from PBMCs. The sample consisted of peripheral blood mononuclear cells (PBMCs), taken when the disease was refractory, from a patient treated with antithyroid drugs. All receptors come from a female donor with Graves disease.

This chain uses TRBV6-5 with TRBJ1-5; D may be TRBD1 (5 bases). Germline loops: CDR1 MNHEY, CDR2 SVGAGI. The germline V and J ends were trimmed by 2 bases and 6 bases, with 20 bases remaining between them. There are 17 residues in the CDR3. CDR3 loop: CASSYGPRQGGTQPQHF. CDR3 nucleotide sequence: TGTGCCAGCAGTTACGGACCCCGACAAGGTGGGACTCAGCCCCAGCATTTT.

This clonotype was observed at least ten times. The genes are TRBV2 and TRBJ1-2; TRBD1 aligns across 11 bases. Germline V lookup: CDR1 SNHLY, CDR2 FYNNEI. The CDR3 totals 15 residues. The V segment lost 1 base and the J segment 7 bases; nucleotides outside the gene matches: 5. Written as DNA, the CDR3 is TGTGCCAGCAGTGAAGGGGGACAGGGGGTGGTTGGCTACACCTTC. This sequence encodes CASSEGGQGVVGYTF.

Ten or more counts support this clonotype. V and J are TRBV7-7 and TRBJ2-5, with 11 bases identical to TRBD1. The length of the CDR3 is 15 residues. With V trimmed by 5 bases and J by 3 bases, 5 bases remained unmatched. CDR1 is SSHAT, CDR2 FNYEAQ, per germline (reference sequence). For the CDR3, the DNA is TGTGCCAGCAGCACCGGACAGGGGGCGGAAGAGACCCAGTACTTC. Protein: CASSTGQGAEETQYF.

V is TRBV24-1 and J is TRBJ1-5; possibly TRBD1 for D (6 bases). CDR1 is KGHDR, CDR2 SFDVKD, per germline. V dropped 3 bases and J dropped 4 bases, with 9 bases sitting between them. The CDR3 runs 14 residues. CDR3 bases: TGTGCCACCAGTGATGCGGACAGTAATCAGCCCCAGCATTTT. Residues: CATSDADSNQPQHF.

As to this clonotype: At one end, the junction sequence differs from germline, possibly due to a read error. This chain uses TRBV6-1 with TRBJ1-4; tentative D call: TRBD1 (5 bases). The CDR3 is 14 amino acids. The V gene's germline CDR1 is MNHNS and CDR2 SASEGT. The CDR3 DNA reads as TGTGCCGGGGGGAGGACCTCGGGGGATGAAAAACTGCTTTTT. Translated, it gives CAGGRTSGDEKLLF.

This clonotype has only a few counts. This rearrangement joins TRBV20-1 to TRBJ1-1; the D gene is possibly TRBD1 (5 bases). The V gene's germline CDR1 is DFQATT and CDR2 SNEGSKA (reference sequence). Trimming left V 3 bases short and J 6 bases short, with 8 bases between. CDR3 length: 11 amino acids. The CDR3 region has the DNA TGCAGTGCTAGCAGGGTCTCTGAAGCTTTCTTT. It yields the protein CSASRVSEAFF.

Notes on this clonotype: An end of the junction differs from the germline gene, which may be a read error. The chain combines TRBV18 with TRBJ2-7; 9 bases align to TRBD1. Germline V gives CDR1 KGHSH, CDR2 LQKENI. This CDR3 is 13 amino acids long. CDR3 in DNA: TGTGCCAGCTCTCCACAGGGGGCTGGCGAGCAGTACTTC. This codes for CASSPQGAGEQYF.

This clonotype has a handful of counts. The chain joins TRBV7-2 to TRBJ2-7, with 7 positions matching TRBD1. The CDR3 is 17 residues long. V lost 5 bases and J lost 3; bases outside the gene matches: 16. The germline V gene encodes CDR1 SGHTA and CDR2 FQGNSA. Written as DNA, the CDR3 is TGTGCCAGCAGCCCCACCTCCGCGACAGGGATAATCTACGAGCAGTACTTC. It codes for CASSPTSATGIIYEQYF.

The V gene is TRBV15, the J gene TRBJ2-7; D could derive from TRBD1 or TRBD2 (5 bases each). Germline CDR1 reads LNHNV; CDR2 reads YYDKDF (reference sequence). CDR3 size: 13 residues. V lost 3 bases and J lost 3, with 9 bases in between. DNA of the CDR3: TGTGCCACCAGCAGTGGGACGATCTACGAGCAGTACTTC. This codes for CATSSGTIYEQYF.

In this sample, this clonotype turned up many times. The rearrangement joins TRBV29-1 to TRBJ1-1; D gene ambiguous. CDR3 length: 11 residues. CDR1 is SQVTM and CDR2 is ANQGSEA in the germline V gene. Trimming pared 3 bases from V and 3 bases from J, leaving 5 bases between. As DNA, the CDR3 is TGCAGCGTTGAGAGGGACACTGAAGCTTTCTTT. It is translated as CSVERDTEAFF. The full variable domain, its missing parts supplied by reference TRBV29-1 and TRBJ1-1, is SAVISQKPSRDICQRGTSLTIQCQVDSQVTMMFWYRQQPGQSLTLIATANQGSEATYESGFVIDKFPISRPNLTFSTLTVSNMSPEDSSIYLCSVERDTEAFFGQGTRLTVV.

This clonotype was recorded a few times. At one of its ends the junction is not consistent with the germline gene, which may arise from a read error. The rearrangement uses TRBV15 and TRBJ1-5, with D possibly being TRBD1 (5 bases). Per the germline V gene, CDR1 is LNHNV and CDR2 is YYDKDF (reference sequence). The CDR3 has 15 residues. The CDR3 region has the DNA TGTGCCACCAGAAGAGGCGTGGGGGGGGAGCAGCCCCAGCATTTT. Amino acid sequence: CATRRGVGGEQPQHF.

This clonotype occurred a few times. Here the CDR3 reads CASSHGTVNQPQHF. CDR3 sequence (DNA): TGTGCCAGCAGTCATGGGACAGTCAATCAGCCCCAGCATTTT. The chain carries TRBV6-1 and TRBJ1-5; 7 bases fit TRBD1. The CDR3 sequence is 14 residues long. Trimming removed 5 bases from V and 3 bases from J; junction bases left unmatched: 4. CDR1 is MNHNS, CDR2 SASEGT, per germline.

This clonotype has only a few counts. The chain employs TRBV29-1 and TRBJ2-2; TRBD2 agrees at 7 bases. Germline CDR1 SQVTM, CDR2 ANQGSEA. The CDR3 has 14 amino acids. The trim removed 5 bases at V and 5 bases at J, leaving 8 bases unmatched. Here the CDR3 reads CSVNTGGGTGELFF. CDR3 nucleotides: TGCAGCGTTAATACGGGGGGTGGTACCGGGGAGCTGTTTTTT.

This clonotype was recorded a few times. This chain uses TRBV30 with TRBJ1-5; 9 nucleotides align to TRBD1. Germline CDR1 GTSNPN, CDR2 SVGIG (reference sequence). This CDR3 is 15 amino acids long. V was clipped by 1 base and J by 1 base; unmatched bases: 2. The CDR3 reads CAWSGQGGSNQPQHF. CDR3 DNA: TGTGCCTGGAGTGGACAGGGGGGGAGCAATCAGCCCCAGCATTTT.

V gene TRBV2 combines with J gene TRBJ2-6, with D possibly being TRBD2 (5 bases). V lost 2 bases and J lost 0, with 8 bases in between. Germline V gene lookup returns CDR1 SNHLY and CDR2 FYNNEI. This CDR3 region has 16 residues. The DNA of the CDR3 is TGTGCCAGCAGTGAATTCGGGGACTCTGGGGCCAACGTCCTGACTTTC. It codes for CASSEFGDSGANVLTF.

Many counts were recorded for this clonotype. DNA of the CDR3: TGTGCCAGCGCGAGGGACAGAACATACAATCAGCCCCAGCATTTT. It codes for CASARDRTYNQPQHF. The J gene is TRBJ1-5, the V gene TRBV28, with 7 bases aligning to TRBD1. V lost 8 bases to trimming and J lost 3 bases; unmatched junction nucleotides: 10. The germline CDR1 and CDR2 sequences are MDHEN and SYDVKM. The length of the CDR3 is 15 residues.

This clonotype was observed a handful of times. V usage is TRBV20-1 and J usage is TRBJ1-2; D is unresolved. The germline V and J ends were trimmed by 5 bases and 3 bases, with 10 bases remaining between them. The CDR3 runs 12 residues. CDR1 and CDR2 from the germline V gene are DFQATT and SNEGSKA (reference sequence). CDR3 nucleotide sequence: TGCAGTGCTGCCCGGACGGACTATGGCTACACCTTC. It yields the protein CSAARTDYGYTF.

This clonotype has a count of ten or more. V is TRBV3-1 and J is TRBJ1-2, with D possibly TRBD1 on 5 matching bases. V shed 4 bases and J shed 4 bases, with 10 bases lying between them. There are 13 residues in the CDR3. Per germline, CDR1 LGHDT and CDR2 YNNKEL (reference sequence). The chain's CDR3 is CASSRGPRYGYTF. CDR3 DNA sequence: TGTGCCAGCAGCCGGGGACCGCGCTATGGCTACACCTTC.

This clonotype has only a few counts. The rearrangement uses TRBV20-1 and TRBJ2-5; TRBD2 is a possible D gene (6 bases). The germline CDR1 and CDR2 sequences are DFQATT and SNEGSKA (reference sequence). The V gene lost 4 bases and the J gene lost 1 base, with 13 bases spanning the gap. The CDR3 length is 14 residues. The CDR3, as DNA: TGCAGTGCTAAGGTGGTTAGCGGCCAAGAGACCCAGTACTTC. It is translated as CSAKVVSGQETQYF.

This clonotype has only a few counts. CDR3 DNA: TGTGCCAGTGGGAGACAGGGTAGCGAGCAGTACTTC. It yields the protein CASGRQGSEQYF. The chain recombines TRBV19 with TRBJ2-7; 7 bases match TRBD1. The CDR3 consists of 12 residues. The germline gives CDR1 LNHDA, CDR2 SQIVND (reference sequence). V lost 8 bases, J lost 6 bases, and 7 bases stayed unmatched.

This clonotype turned up a few times. The J gene is TRBJ1-3, the V gene TRBV3-1; 7 nucleotides match TRBD1. J gave up 0 bases and V 6 bases, and 5 bases lay outside the gene matches. Per germline, CDR1 LGHDT and CDR2 YNNKEL (reference sequence). The CDR3 runs to 15 residues. CDR3 coding DNA: TGTGCCAGCAGACCCGGGACAGACTCTGGAAACACCATATATTTT. Its translation: CASRPGTDSGNTIYF.

This clonotype was recorded many times. V is TRBV12-3 or TRBV12-4 and J is TRBJ2-7; tentatively, D is TRBD1 or TRBD2 (5 bases each). The V end was cut by 6 bases, the J end by 0 bases, with 15 bases between. The CDR3 consists of 15 residues. This CDR3 is CASSEGRGFSYEQYF. The DNA of the CDR3 is TGTGCCAGCAGCGAGGGACGGGGATTCTCCTACGAGCAGTACTTC.

The chain combines TRBV6-1 with TRBJ2-5, with 7 bases matching TRBD1. The V and J ends lost 6 bases and 5 bases, in that order; junction bases with no gene match: 6. The CDR3 runs to 13 residues. Germline V CDR1 and CDR2: MNHNS, SASEGT. The DNA of the CDR3 is TGTGCCAGCAGGGAGACAGGGATGGAGACCCAGTACTTC. Translating gives CASRETGMETQYF.